This T cell receptor (beta chain) emerged from a study of T cell responses to AZD1222 COVID-19 vaccine. Study-level findings and limits: Only a handful of AZD1222 recipients, several in all, had baseline seropositivity. Clonal diversity may have been underestimated, and the donors were mostly white British, with more females than males. At 160-218 and 743-854, vaccine-associated CD4 TCRs were dominant, and they spanned spike.

Clones were sequenced by immunoSEQ multiplex PCR, and TCRdb holds only the in-frame ones, with some missing. The sample includes about 56,000 clones, 80% to 90% of them seen just once. CDR3 length equals 15 residues. Germline lookup yields CDR1 LGHDT and CDR2 YNNKEL (reference sequence). Trimming at V came to 4 bases and at J to 3 bases, leaving 8 bases not matched to a gene. This clone came up once. Its antigen is undetermined. Material: peripheral blood, obtained on day 0 of AZD1222 vaccination. The chain uses TRBV3-1 (or the pseudogene TRBV3-2) and TRBJ1-2; TRBD1 matches 7 bases. The clonotype was recovered from an adult in good health. The CDR3 protein is CASSPKWDSDYGYTF. As DNA, the CDR3 is TGTGCCAGCAGCCCAAAGTGGGACAGCGACTATGGCTACACCTTC.